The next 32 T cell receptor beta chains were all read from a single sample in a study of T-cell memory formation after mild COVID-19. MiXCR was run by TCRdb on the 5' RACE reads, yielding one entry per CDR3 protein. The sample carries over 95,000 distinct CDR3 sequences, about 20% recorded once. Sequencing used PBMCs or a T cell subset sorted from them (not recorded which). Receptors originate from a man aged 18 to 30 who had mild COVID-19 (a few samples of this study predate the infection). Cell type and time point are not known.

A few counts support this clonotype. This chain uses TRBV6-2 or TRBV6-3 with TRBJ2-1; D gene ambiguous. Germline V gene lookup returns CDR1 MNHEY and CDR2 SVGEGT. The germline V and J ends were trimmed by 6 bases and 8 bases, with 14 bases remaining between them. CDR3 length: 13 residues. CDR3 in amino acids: CASSLGTSDEQFF. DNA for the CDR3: TGTGCCAGCAGCTTGGGCACTTCAGATGAGCAGTTCTTC.

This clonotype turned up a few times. The CDR3 DNA sequence: TGTGCCAGCAGTTTAGCGACCCCCCGTTCCGGGGAGCTGTTTTTT. Residues: CASSLATPRSGELFF. V is TRBV6-2 or TRBV6-3 and J is TRBJ2-2, with D perhaps matching TRBD2 (5 bases). V was trimmed by 4 bases and J by 6 bases, leaving 15 bases between them. Germline CDR1 MNHEY, CDR2 SVGEGT. The CDR3 has 15 residues.

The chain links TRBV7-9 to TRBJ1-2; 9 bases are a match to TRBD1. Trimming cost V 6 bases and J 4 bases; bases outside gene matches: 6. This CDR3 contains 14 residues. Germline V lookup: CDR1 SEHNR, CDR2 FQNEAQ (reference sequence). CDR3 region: CASSPGTGPYGYTF. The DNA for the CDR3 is TGTGCCAGCAGTCCCGGGACAGGGCCCTATGGCTACACCTTC.

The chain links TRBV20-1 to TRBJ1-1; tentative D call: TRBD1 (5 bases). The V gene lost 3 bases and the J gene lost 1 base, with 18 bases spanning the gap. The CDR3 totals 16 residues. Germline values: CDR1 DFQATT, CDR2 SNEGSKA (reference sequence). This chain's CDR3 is CSASWWGIRRNTEAFF. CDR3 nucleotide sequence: TGCAGTGCTAGTTGGTGGGGGATTAGGAGGAACACTGAAGCTTTCTTT.

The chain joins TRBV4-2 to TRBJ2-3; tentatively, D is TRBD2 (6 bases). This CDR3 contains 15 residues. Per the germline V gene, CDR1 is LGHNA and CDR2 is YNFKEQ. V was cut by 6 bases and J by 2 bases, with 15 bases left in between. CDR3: CASREEAGATDTQYF. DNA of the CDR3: TGTGCCAGCAGGGAGGAAGCGGGCGCCACAGATACGCAGTATTTT.

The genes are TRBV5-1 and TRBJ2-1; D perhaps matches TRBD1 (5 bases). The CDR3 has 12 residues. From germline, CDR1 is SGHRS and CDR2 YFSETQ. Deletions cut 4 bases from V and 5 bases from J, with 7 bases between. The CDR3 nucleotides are TGCGCCAGCAGCGAACAGGACAATGAGCAGTTCTTC. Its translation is CASSEQDNEQFF.

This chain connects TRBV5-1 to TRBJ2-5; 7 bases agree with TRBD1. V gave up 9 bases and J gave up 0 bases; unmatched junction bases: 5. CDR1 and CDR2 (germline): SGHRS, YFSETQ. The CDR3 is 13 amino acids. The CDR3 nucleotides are TGCGCCACCGCCGACAGGGACCAAGAGACCCAGTACTTC. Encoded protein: CATADRDQETQYF.

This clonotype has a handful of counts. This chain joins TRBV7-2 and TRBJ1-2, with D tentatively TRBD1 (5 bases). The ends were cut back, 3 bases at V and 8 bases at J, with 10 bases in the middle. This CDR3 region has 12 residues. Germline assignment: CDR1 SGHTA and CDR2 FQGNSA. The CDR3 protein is CASSLAGHGYTF. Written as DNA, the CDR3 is TGTGCCAGCAGCTTGGCAGGGCACGGCTACACCTTC.

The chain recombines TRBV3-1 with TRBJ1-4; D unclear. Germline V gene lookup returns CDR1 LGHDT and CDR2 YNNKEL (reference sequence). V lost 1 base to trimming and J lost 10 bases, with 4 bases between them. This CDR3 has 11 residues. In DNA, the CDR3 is TGTGCCAGCAGCCAAGGAACAAAACTGTTTTTT. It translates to CASSQGTKLFF.

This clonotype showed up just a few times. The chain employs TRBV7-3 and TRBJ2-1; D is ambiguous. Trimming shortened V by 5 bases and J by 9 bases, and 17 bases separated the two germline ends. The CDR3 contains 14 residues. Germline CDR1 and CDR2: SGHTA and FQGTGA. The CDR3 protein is CASSPPDGVTEQFF. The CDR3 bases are TGTGCCAGCAGCCCCCCCGATGGGGTGACTGAGCAGTTCTTC.

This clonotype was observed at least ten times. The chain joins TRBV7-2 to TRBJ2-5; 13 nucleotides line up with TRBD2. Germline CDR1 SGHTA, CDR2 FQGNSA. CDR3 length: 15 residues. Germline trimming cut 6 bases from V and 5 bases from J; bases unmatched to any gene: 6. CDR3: CASSLLAGGRETQYF. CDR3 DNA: TGTGCCAGCAGTTTACTAGCGGGGGGGCGGGAGACCCAGTACTTC.

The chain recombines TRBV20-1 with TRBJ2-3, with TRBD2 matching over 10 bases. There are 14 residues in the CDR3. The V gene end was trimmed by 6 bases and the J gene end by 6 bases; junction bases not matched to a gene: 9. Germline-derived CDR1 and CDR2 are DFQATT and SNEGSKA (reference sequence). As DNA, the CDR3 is TGCAGTGCAAGTAGCGGGGGGCCGTCGGATACGCAGTATTTT. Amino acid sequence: CSASSGGPSDTQYF.

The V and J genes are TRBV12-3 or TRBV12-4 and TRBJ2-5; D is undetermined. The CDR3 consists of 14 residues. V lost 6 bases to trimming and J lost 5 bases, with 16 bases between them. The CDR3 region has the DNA TGTGCCAGCAGACAACTTGTGGCCCCCGAGACCCAGTACTTC. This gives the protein CASRQLVAPETQYF.

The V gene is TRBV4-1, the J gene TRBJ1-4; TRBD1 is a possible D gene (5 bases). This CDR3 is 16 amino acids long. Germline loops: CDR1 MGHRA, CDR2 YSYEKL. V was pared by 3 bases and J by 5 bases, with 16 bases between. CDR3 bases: TGCGCCAGCAGCCAGGGCCGCGGGACGGAGAATGAAAAACTGTTTTTT. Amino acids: CASSQGRGTENEKLFF.

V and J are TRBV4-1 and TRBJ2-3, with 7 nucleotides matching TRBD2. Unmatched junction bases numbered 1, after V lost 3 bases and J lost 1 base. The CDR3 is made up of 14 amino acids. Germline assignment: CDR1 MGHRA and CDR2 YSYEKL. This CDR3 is CASSQLAGTDTQYF. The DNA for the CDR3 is TGCGCCAGCAGCCAGCTAGCGGGCACAGATACGCAGTATTTT.

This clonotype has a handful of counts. Here the CDR3 DNA reads TGTGCCAGCAGTTCCGACAGGGCCCAAGAGACCCAGTACTTC. This encodes CASSSDRAQETQYF. The chain combines TRBV28 with TRBJ2-5, with 7 bases fitting TRBD1. V was clipped by 4 bases and J by 1 base; unmatched bases: 3. Germline CDR1 and CDR2: MDHEN and SYDVKM. There are 14 residues in the CDR3.

The CDR3 region is CASTATGGTDTQYF. The CDR3 DNA is TGCGCCAGCACGGCGACAGGGGGCACAGATACGCAGTATTTT. The chain is built from TRBV10-2 and TRBJ2-3, with 8 bases fitting TRBD1. The CDR3 is 14 amino acids. Germline V gene data show CDR1 as WSHSY and CDR2 as SAAADI. V dropped 7 bases and J dropped 1; count of bases not matched to a gene: 4.

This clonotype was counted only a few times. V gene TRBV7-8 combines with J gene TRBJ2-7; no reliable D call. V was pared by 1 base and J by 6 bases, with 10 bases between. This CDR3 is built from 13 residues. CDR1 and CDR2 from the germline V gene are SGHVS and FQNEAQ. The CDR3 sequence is CASSLEVTLEQYV. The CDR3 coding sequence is TGTGCCAGCAGCTTAGAAGTGACCCTCGAGCAGTACGTC.

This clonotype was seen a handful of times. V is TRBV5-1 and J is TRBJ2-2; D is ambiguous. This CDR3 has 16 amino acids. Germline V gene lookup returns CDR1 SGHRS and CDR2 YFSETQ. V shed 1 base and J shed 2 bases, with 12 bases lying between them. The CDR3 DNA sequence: TGCGCCAGCAGCTTGCCCGGAGACGCCAACACCGGGGAGCTGTTTTTT. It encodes CASSLPGDANTGELFF.

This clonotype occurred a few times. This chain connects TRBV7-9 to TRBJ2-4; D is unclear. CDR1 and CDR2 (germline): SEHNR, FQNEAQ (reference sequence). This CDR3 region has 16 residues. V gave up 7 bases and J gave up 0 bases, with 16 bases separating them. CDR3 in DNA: TGTGCCAGCAACCTCCCCCCGCCGCTAGCCAAAAACATTCAGTACTTC. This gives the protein CASNLPPPLAKNIQYF.

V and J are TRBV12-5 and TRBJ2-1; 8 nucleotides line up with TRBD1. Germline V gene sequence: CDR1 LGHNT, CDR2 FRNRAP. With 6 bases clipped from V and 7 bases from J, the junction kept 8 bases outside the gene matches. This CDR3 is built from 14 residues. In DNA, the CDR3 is TGTGCTAGTGGAGAAGCGACAGGGGTTAATGAGCAGTTCTTC. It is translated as CASGEATGVNEQFF. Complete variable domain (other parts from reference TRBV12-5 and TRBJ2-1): DARVTQTPRHKVTEMGQEVTMRCQPILGHNTVFWYRQTMMQGLELLAYFRNRAPLDDSGMPKDRFSAEMPDATLATLKIQPSEPRDSAVYFCASGEATGVNEQFFGPGTRLTVL.

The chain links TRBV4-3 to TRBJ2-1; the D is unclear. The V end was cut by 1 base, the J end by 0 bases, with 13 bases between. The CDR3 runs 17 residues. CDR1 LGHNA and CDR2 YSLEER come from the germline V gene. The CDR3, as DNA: TGCGCCAGCAGCCAAGTGTCCGGCAGGCTCTCCTACAATGAGCAGTTCTTC. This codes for CASSQVSGRLSYNEQFF.

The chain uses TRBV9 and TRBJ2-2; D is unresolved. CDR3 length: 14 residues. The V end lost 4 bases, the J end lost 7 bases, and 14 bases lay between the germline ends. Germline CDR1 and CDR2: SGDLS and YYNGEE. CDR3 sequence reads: CASSPPDEIGELFF. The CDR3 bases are TGTGCCAGCAGCCCACCAGACGAAATCGGGGAGCTGTTTTTT. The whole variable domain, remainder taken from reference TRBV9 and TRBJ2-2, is DSGVTQTPKHLITATGQRVTLRCSPRSGDLSVYWYQQSLDQGLQFLIQYYNGEERAKGNILERFSAQQFPDLHSELNLSSLELGDSALYFCASSPPDEIGELFFGEGSRLTVL.

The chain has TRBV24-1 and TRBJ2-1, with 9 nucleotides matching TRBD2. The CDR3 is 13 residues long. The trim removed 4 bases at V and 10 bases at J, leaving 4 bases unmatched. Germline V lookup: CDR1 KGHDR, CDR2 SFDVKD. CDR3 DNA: TGTGCCACCAGTGAGGGGACTAGCTTGGAGCAGTTCTTC. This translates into CATSEGTSLEQFF.

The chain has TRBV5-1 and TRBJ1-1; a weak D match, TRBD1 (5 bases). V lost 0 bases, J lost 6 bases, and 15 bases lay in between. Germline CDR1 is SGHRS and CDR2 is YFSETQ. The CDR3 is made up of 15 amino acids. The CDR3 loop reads CASSLVGVVFAEAFF. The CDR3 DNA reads TGCGCCAGCAGCTTGGTGGGGGTGGTGTTTGCTGAAGCTTTCTTT.

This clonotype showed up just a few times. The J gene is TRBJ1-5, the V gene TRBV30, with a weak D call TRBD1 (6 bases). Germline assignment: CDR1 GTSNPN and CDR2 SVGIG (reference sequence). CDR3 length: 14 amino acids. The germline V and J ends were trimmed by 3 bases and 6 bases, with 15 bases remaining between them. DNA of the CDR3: TGTGCCTGGAGCGACCCGACAGGCGGTCAGCCCCAGCATTTT. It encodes CAWSDPTGGQPQHF.

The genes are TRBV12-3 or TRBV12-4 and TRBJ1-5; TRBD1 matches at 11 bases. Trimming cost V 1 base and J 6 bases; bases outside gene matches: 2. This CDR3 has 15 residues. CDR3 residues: CASSLGTGGSQPQHF. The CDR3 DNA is TGTGCCAGCAGTTTAGGGACAGGGGGCAGTCAGCCCCAGCATTTT.

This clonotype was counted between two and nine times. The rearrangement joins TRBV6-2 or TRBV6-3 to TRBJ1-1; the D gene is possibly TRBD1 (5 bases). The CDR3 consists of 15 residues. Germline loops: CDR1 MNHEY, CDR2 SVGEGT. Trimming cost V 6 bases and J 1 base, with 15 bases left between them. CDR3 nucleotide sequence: TGTGCCAGCAGCCCTACCAGGGTGGCGAACACTGAAGCTTTCTTT. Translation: CASSPTRVANTEAFF.

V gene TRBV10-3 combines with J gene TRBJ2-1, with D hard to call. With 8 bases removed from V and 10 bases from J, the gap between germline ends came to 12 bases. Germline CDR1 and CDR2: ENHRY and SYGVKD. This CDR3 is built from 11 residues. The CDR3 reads CAIFTMGEQFF. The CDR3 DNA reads TGTGCCATCTTTACTATGGGGGAGCAGTTCTTC.

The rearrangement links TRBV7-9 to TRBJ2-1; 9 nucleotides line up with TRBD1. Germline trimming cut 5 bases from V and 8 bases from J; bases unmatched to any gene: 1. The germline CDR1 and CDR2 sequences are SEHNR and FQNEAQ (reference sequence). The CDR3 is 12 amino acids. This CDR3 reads CASSRTGDEQFF. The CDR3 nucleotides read TGTGCCAGCAGCAGGACAGGGGATGAGCAGTTCTTC. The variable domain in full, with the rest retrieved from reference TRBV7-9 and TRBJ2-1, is DTGVSQNPRHKITKRGQNVTFRCDPISEHNRLYWYRQTLGQGPEFLTYFQNEAQLEKSRLLSDRFSAERPKGSFSTLEIQRTEQGDSAMYLCASSRTGDEQFFGPGTRLTVL.

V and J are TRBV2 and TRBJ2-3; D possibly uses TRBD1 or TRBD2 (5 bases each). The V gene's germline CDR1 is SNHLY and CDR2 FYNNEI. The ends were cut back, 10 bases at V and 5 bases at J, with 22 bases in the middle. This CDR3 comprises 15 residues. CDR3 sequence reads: CATPFSVRQGDTQYF. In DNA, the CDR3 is TGTGCCACCCCCTTTAGCGTTCGCCAGGGAGATACGCAGTATTTT.

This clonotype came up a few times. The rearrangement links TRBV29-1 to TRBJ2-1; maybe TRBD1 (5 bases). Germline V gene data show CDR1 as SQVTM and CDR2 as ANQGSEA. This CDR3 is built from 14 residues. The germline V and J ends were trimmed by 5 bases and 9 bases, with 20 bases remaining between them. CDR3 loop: CSVPGQGSRGEQFF. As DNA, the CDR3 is TGCAGCGTTCCTGGCCAGGGAAGTCGAGGTGAGCAGTTCTTC.